This T cell receptor beta chain derives from a study of blood T cell repertoires in COVID-19. This clone was seen only a few times. This CDR3 spans 15 amino acids. The V end lost 5 bases, the J end lost 4 bases, and 14 bases lay between the germline ends. CDR1 and CDR2 from the germline V gene are SGHAT and FQNNGV. Here immunoSEQ multiplex PCR was the method, and the copy in TCRdb shows in-frame clones only, minus some. The table lists 450,000 to 500,000 clones, 80% to 90% of them singletons, with 3.2% in the top ten. The receptor was derived from a human donor in a cohort sampled during active COVID-19. The chain carries TRBV11-2 and TRBJ2-2; perhaps TRBD2 as D (5 bases). Sequencing was performed on peripheral blood. The CDR3 DNA reads TGTGCCAGCAGCCCCCGGCTAGCCGGCACCGGGGAGCTGTTTTTT. Amino acid sequence: CASSPRLAGTGELFF.